Following are 31 T cell receptor beta chains from one sample sequenced in a study of T cell changes during pregnancy in multiple sclerosis. Data came from immunoSEQ multiplex PCR; TCRdb stores just in-frame clones and leaves some out. Of about 92,000 clones in the sample, under 95% were seen once. The input for sequencing was peripheral blood, taken in the first trimester of pregnancy. The receptors derive from a female donor with multiple sclerosis, enrolled in a pregnancy study.

This clone was counted a single time. The chain uses TRBV5-4 and TRBJ2-7; TRBD1 matches 9 bases. Germline values: CDR1 SGHNT, CDR2 YYREEE (reference sequence). The length of the CDR3 is 14 residues. The trim removed 4 bases at V and 7 bases at J, leaving 9 bases unmatched. The CDR3, as DNA: TGTGCCAGCAGCCCCTGGGGGACAGGGAGGGAGCAGTACTTC. Amino acids: CASSPWGTGREQYF.

This clone was detected once. The chain combines TRBV18 with TRBJ2-2, with D possibly matching TRBD1 (6 bases). The length of the CDR3 is 16 residues. V lost 4 bases and J lost 0, with 12 bases in between. Looked up from germline, CDR1 is KGHSH and CDR2 is LQKENI. The CDR3 is CASSLQGTANTGELFF. The DNA of the CDR3 is TGTGCCAGCTCACTCCAGGGGACCGCGAACACCGGGGAGCTGTTTTTT. Full variable domain (remainder filled in from reference TRBV18 and TRBJ2-2): NAGVMQNPRHLVRRRGQEARLRCSPMKGHSHVYWYRQLPEEGLKFMVYLQKENIIDESGMPKERFSAEFPKEGPSILRIQQVVRGDSAAYFCASSLQGTANTGELFFGEGSRLTVL.

The chain combines TRBV14 with TRBJ2-1; tentatively, D is TRBD2 (6 bases). Trimming removed 1 base at V and 5 bases at J, with 12 bases between. The CDR3 extends over 15 amino acids. Germline V gene sequence: CDR1 SGHDN, CDR2 FVKESK. For the CDR3, the DNA is TGTGCCAGCAGCCAAGCGGGGAGGATGGACAATGAGCAGTTCTTC. As protein: CASSQAGRMDNEQFF.

This clone appeared once. The V gene is TRBV5-4, the J gene TRBJ2-3; D possibly corresponds to TRBD2 (6 bases). This CDR3 comprises 15 residues. Trimming shortened V by 0 bases and J by 1 base, and 9 bases separated the two germline ends. CDR1 and CDR2 from the germline V gene are SGHNT and YYREEE (reference sequence). CDR3 in DNA: TGTGCCAGCAGCTTGGCGGGACTCGGCACAGATACGCAGTATTTT. Amino acid sequence: CASSLAGLGTDTQYF.

The chain recombines TRBV5-1 with TRBJ2-1; 14 bases agree with TRBD2. Germline CDR1 is SGHRS and CDR2 is YFSETQ. Trimming took 3 bases from V and 10 from J; bases not matched to a gene: 12. The CDR3 loop spans 17 amino acids. CDR3 sequence: CASSSGLAGGLLREQFF. DNA for the CDR3: TGCGCCAGCAGCTCAGGACTAGCGGGAGGTCTCCTCAGGGAGCAGTTCTTC.

CDR3: CASSLRGGSTYEQYF. CDR3 in DNA: TGTGCCAGCAGCTTAAGGGGCGGATCGACCTACGAGCAGTACTTC. The chain joins TRBV7-3 to TRBJ2-7; a weak D match, TRBD1 (5 bases). With 1 base removed from V and 2 bases from J, the gap between germline ends came to 12 bases. The CDR3 consists of 15 residues. From germline, CDR1 is SGHTA and CDR2 FQGTGA.

V is TRBV29-1 and J is TRBJ2-1, with D perhaps matching TRBD2 (6 bases). This CDR3 region has 13 residues. Trimming pared 4 bases from V and 10 bases from J, leaving 17 bases between. Germline V CDR1 and CDR2: SQVTM, ANQGSEA. The CDR3 coding sequence is TGCAGCGTTGTCCTAGCGACCCTGGGGGAGCAGTTCTTC. It codes for CSVVLATLGEQFF.

The chain links TRBV5-1 to TRBJ2-5; D is perhaps TRBD2 (7 bases). Trimming removed 4 bases from V and 5 bases from J, with 18 bases in between. Per germline, CDR1 SGHRS and CDR2 YFSETQ. This CDR3 contains 15 residues. DNA of the CDR3: TGCGCCAGCAGCATCACGGTTGGGGGGGCCGAGACCCAGTACTTC. Translated, it gives CASSITVGGAETQYF.

The gene calls are TRBV5-1 and TRBJ1-2; D is unresolved. Germline V lookup: CDR1 SGHRS, CDR2 YFSETQ. The CDR3 spans 14 residues. Trimming pared 2 bases from V and 3 bases from J, leaving 11 bases between. Written as DNA, the CDR3 is TGCGCCAGCAGCTTTACCGGGGTTGACTATGGCTACACCTTC. The encoded protein is CASSFTGVDYGYTF.

This chain connects TRBV5-1 to TRBJ2-7; no firm D call. The germline CDR1 and CDR2 sequences are SGHRS and YFSETQ. The CDR3 is made up of 13 amino acids. V was pared by 4 bases and J by 3 bases, with 11 bases between. The CDR3 region has the DNA TGCGCCAGCAGCATGAATTCAGGCTACGAGCAGTACTTC. Its translation: CASSMNSGYEQYF.

The chain combines TRBV15 with TRBJ2-2; 10 nucleotides agree with TRBD2. V was clipped by 7 bases and J by 4 bases; unmatched bases: 6. There are 15 residues in the CDR3. Per the germline V gene, CDR1 is LNHNV and CDR2 is YYDKDF (reference sequence). The CDR3 nucleotides read TGTGCCACCACCCTTAGCGGGAGGATCACCGGGGAGCTGTTTTTT. Its translation is CATTLSGRITGELFF.

In this sample, this clone turned up a few times. The V gene is TRBV6-4, the J gene TRBJ2-3; the match to TRBD1 covers 9 bases. With V trimmed by 5 bases and J by 4 bases, 7 bases remained unmatched. Germline V gene lookup returns CDR1 MRHNA and CDR2 SNTAGT. The CDR3 consists of 15 residues. The CDR3 DNA reads as TGTGCCAGCAGTCCCGGGACAGGGACCCCAGATACGCAGTATTTT. This translates into CASSPGTGTPDTQYF.

The chain links TRBV27 to TRBJ2-5; TRBD2 is a possible D gene (6 bases). V was shortened by 3 bases and J by 2 bases, with 7 bases between the two germline ends. CDR1 is MNHEY, CDR2 SMNVEV, per germline (reference sequence). The length of the CDR3 is 13 residues. CDR3: CASSFGGQETQYF. Here the CDR3 DNA reads TGTGCCAGCAGTTTCGGGGGACAAGAGACCCAGTACTTC.

V usage is TRBV7-2 and J usage is TRBJ1-5; the D is unclear. The CDR3 runs to 16 residues. The germline V gene has CDR1 SGHTA and CDR2 FQGNSA. V lost 5 bases, J lost 0 bases, and 14 bases lay in between. CDR3 sequence: CASSVDGEYSNQPQHF. The CDR3 bases are TGTGCCAGCAGCGTAGACGGGGAGTATAGCAATCAGCCCCAGCATTTT.

This chain connects TRBV7-7 to TRBJ2-5, with D possibly TRBD1 on 6 matching bases. Germline CDR1 is SSHAT and CDR2 is FNYEAQ (reference sequence). This CDR3 is 17 amino acids long. V was cut by 0 bases and J by 0 bases, with 14 bases left in between. Here the CDR3 DNA reads TGTGCCAGCAGCTTAGCGGTCAGGGGCCGGTACCAAGAGACCCAGTACTTC. It encodes CASSLAVRGRYQETQYF.

The chain recombines TRBV9 with TRBJ1-4, with D hard to call. The V gene lost 1 base and the J gene lost 5 bases, with 12 bases spanning the gap. Germline CDR1 is SGDLS and CDR2 is YYNGEE. CDR3 size: 15 residues. The CDR3 region has the DNA TGTGCCAGCAGCGTATGGGCAGAGCCAAATGAAAAACTGTTTTTT. Translated: CASSVWAEPNEKLFF.

The gene calls are TRBV6-4 and TRBJ1-2, with D unresolved. The V gene's germline CDR1 is MRHNA and CDR2 SNTAGT. This CDR3 has 11 amino acids. V was trimmed by 2 bases and J by 13 bases, leaving 11 bases between them. CDR3 sequence reads: CASSDGLTVTF. CDR3 in DNA: TGTGCCAGCAGTGACGGGCTCACCGTCACCTTC.

This clone was observed a handful of times. The chain links TRBV9 to TRBJ2-7; D perhaps matches TRBD2 (6 bases). The V gene lost 3 bases and the J gene lost 6 bases, with 19 bases spanning the gap. CDR3 length: 15 residues. Germline values: CDR1 SGDLS, CDR2 YYNGEE. CDR3 in DNA: TGTGCCAGCAGCGGCGGGACCCTCGGGAGTGTCGAGCAGTACTTC. Translated: CASSGGTLGSVEQYF.

This clone was seen just once. This chain links TRBV4-1 with TRBJ2-5; a weak D match, TRBD2 (6 bases). V gave up 3 bases and J gave up 5 bases, with 22 bases separating them. CDR1 and CDR2 from the germline V gene are MGHRA and YSYEKL. CDR3 length equals 17 residues. In nucleotides, the CDR3 is TGCGCCAGCAGCCACCCAAACCCGGGACTCGGAAGGGAGACCCAGTACTTC. Translation gives CASSHPNPGLGRETQYF.

The chain carries TRBV2 and TRBJ2-7, with 9 positions matching TRBD1. Germline-derived CDR1 and CDR2 are SNHLY and FYNNEI. V lost 5 bases, J lost 2 bases, and 16 bases stayed unmatched. The length of the CDR3 is 18 residues. CDR3 loop: CASSSGQGLRGGTYEQYF. The CDR3 DNA sequence: TGTGCCAGCAGTAGTGGACAGGGGTTGAGGGGGGGGACCTACGAGCAGTACTTC.

The gene calls are TRBV10-2 and TRBJ2-1; no clear D gene. Looked up from germline, CDR1 is WSHSY and CDR2 is SAAADI. The CDR3 runs to 14 residues. The V and J ends lost 7 bases and 8 bases respectively, with 18 bases between them. CDR3 loop: CASTPQSAVYEQFF. CDR3 DNA sequence: TGCGCCAGCACGCCCCAGTCGGCGGTCTATGAGCAGTTCTTC.

This chain uses TRBV28 with TRBJ1-1, with D possibly matching TRBD1 (5 bases). This CDR3 spans 15 amino acids. Looked up from germline, CDR1 is MDHEN and CDR2 is SYDVKM. V was cut by 6 bases and J by 3 bases, with 17 bases left in between. The CDR3 loop is CASSRGLQSDTEAFF. Here the CDR3 DNA reads TGTGCCAGCAGCCGGGGACTGCAAAGTGACACTGAAGCTTTCTTT.

V is TRBV5-4 and J is TRBJ2-2, with 12 bases aligning to TRBD2. CDR3 length: 17 amino acids. The J segment lost 6 bases and the V segment lost 0 bases, leaving 6 bases of the junction unmatched. Germline CDR1 reads SGHNT; CDR2 reads YYREEE (reference sequence). Here the CDR3 reads CASSLVLLAGGPGELFF. The CDR3, as DNA: TGTGCCAGCAGCTTGGTTTTGCTAGCGGGAGGGCCCGGGGAGCTGTTTTTT.

The chain couples TRBV7-9 to TRBJ2-7; TRBD2 agrees at 12 bases. The V gene's germline CDR1 is SEHNR and CDR2 FQNEAQ (reference sequence). The CDR3 totals 16 residues. The trim removed 4 bases at V and 4 bases at J, leaving 8 bases unmatched. The CDR3 bases are TGTGCCAGCAGCTCAGTCCTAGCGGGAGGGCCATACGAGCAGTACTTC. Residues: CASSSVLAGGPYEQYF.

The chain employs TRBV27 and TRBJ2-1; 8 nucleotides agree with TRBD2. This CDR3 has 15 amino acids. V lost 3 bases and J lost 2; bases outside the gene matches: 3. The germline CDR1 and CDR2 sequences are MNHEY and SMNVEV (reference sequence). CDR3 in amino acids: CASSLPGGTYNEQFF. The CDR3 DNA reads as TGTGCCAGCAGTTTGCCGGGAGGGACCTACAATGAGCAGTTCTTC.

This clone was found once. The gene calls are TRBV13 and TRBJ1-1, with 12 bases that match TRBD1. From germline, CDR1 is PRHDT and CDR2 FYEKMQ (reference sequence). The CDR3 has 17 amino acids. J was trimmed by 5 bases and V by 4 bases; bases with no gene match: 11. CDR3 coding DNA: TGTGCCAGCAGCTCCCGGGACAGGGGGCGCGGGGGAACTGAAGCTTTCTTT. The encoded protein is CASSSRDRGRGGTEAFF.

The chain recombines TRBV27 with TRBJ1-1; weak D call: TRBD1 (6 bases). Trimming stripped 8 bases from V and 0 bases from J, with 13 bases between. Looked up from germline, CDR1 is MNHEY and CDR2 is SMNVEV (reference sequence). The CDR3 has 14 amino acids. This CDR3 is CASRTGTMNTEAFF. The DNA for the CDR3 is TGTGCCAGCCGCACAGGGACCATGAACACTGAAGCTTTCTTT.

The CDR3 is CASSPRAAGTEETQYF. CDR3 sequence (DNA): TGTGCCAGCTCACCACGTGCTGCCGGGACAGAAGAGACCCAGTACTTC. V usage is TRBV18 and J usage is TRBJ2-5; 7 bases fit TRBD1. Losses at the gene ends were 1 base for V and 3 bases for J; bases not matched to a gene: 8. Germline V gene data show CDR1 as KGHSH and CDR2 as LQKENI. The length of the CDR3 is 16 residues.

CDR3 in amino acids: CASSLSGRLTGELFF. CDR3 sequence (DNA): TGTGCCAGCAGCTTGAGCGGGAGATTGACCGGGGAGCTGTTTTTT. V usage is TRBV5-4 and J usage is TRBJ2-2; 8 bases align to TRBD2. The CDR3 has 15 amino acids. CDR1 is SGHNT and CDR2 is YYREEE in the germline V gene (reference sequence). V lost 1 base, J lost 5 bases, and 4 bases stayed unmatched.

This rearrangement joins TRBV30 to TRBJ2-5; 10 bases align to TRBD1. V trimming: 1 base; J trimming: 5 bases; junction bases outside the gene matches: 7. Germline assignment: CDR1 GTSNPN and CDR2 SVGIG (reference sequence). The CDR3 loop spans 15 amino acids. The CDR3 DNA reads as TGTGCCTGGAGTGCCAGACAGGGGGCAGGGGAGACCCAGTACTTC. This sequence encodes CAWSARQGAGETQYF.

The genes are TRBV9 and TRBJ1-1; D is unresolved. Trimming stripped 3 bases from V and 4 bases from J, with 10 bases between. This CDR3 region has 13 residues. CDR1 and CDR2 (germline): SGDLS, YYNGEE. CDR3 coding DNA: TGTGCCAGCAGCGACAGTGTCGGCACTGAAGCTTTCTTT. It translates to CASSDSVGTEAFF. The full variable domain, rest sourced from reference TRBV9 and TRBJ1-1, is DSGVTQTPKHLITATGQRVTLRCSPRSGDLSVYWYQQSLDQGLQFLIQYYNGEERAKGNILERFSAQQFPDLHSELNLSSLELGDSALYFCASSDSVGTEAFFGQGTRLTVV.